These 14 T cell receptor beta chains came from one sample sequenced in a study of beta chain features in type 1 diabetes. Overall study findings and caveats: Moderately but significantly shorter TCRB CDR3s were found in Type 1 diabetes patients in all four CD4+ subsets.

Their antigens remain unidentified. The isolated RNA, all of it, was reverse transcribed, so expressed TCRB transcripts were what got sequenced. The method was immunoSEQ multiplex PCR; TCRdb's version includes in-frame clones alone and lacks a portion of them. The data contain 350,000 to 450,000 clones, approximately 12% of them seen just once; the ten biggest clones take up about 0.01%. Sequencing was performed on naive CD4+ T cells from blood. These receptors all stem from a woman aged 18-30 years with type 1 diabetes.

In this sample, this clone turned up a few times. Additional DNA sequences in this sample encode the identical CDR3. This chain links TRBV30 with TRBJ1-1, with TRBD1 matching 7 bases. CDR1 is GTSNPN and CDR2 is SVGIG in the germline V gene (reference sequence). V was pared by 0 bases and J by 5 bases, with 3 bases of the junction left unmatched. This CDR3 has 13 amino acids. CDR3 coding DNA: TGTGCCTGGAGTGTAGACAGGGATACTGAAGCTTTCTTT. Encoded protein: CAWSVDRDTEAFF.

A few counts support this clone. V usage is TRBV23-1 and J usage is TRBJ2-3; 7 bases are shared with TRBD2. TRBV23-1 is sorted into the ORF group, with uncertain function. J gave up 6 bases and V 4 bases, and 7 bases lay outside the gene matches. The CDR3 consists of 14 residues. CDR3 DNA sequence: TGCGCCAGCAGTCTAGGACTAGGAAGGGATACGCAGTATTTT. It yields the protein CASSLGLGRDTQYF.

The CDR3 DNA reads TGTGCCAGCAGCGGGCAGGGGGTACGCACAGATACGCAGTATTTT. Translation gives CASSGQGVRTDTQYF. This chain joins TRBV9 and TRBJ2-3; the match to TRBD1 covers 7 bases. The CDR3 runs 15 residues. J gave up 1 base and V 3 bases, and 5 bases lay outside the gene matches. The germline CDR1 and CDR2 sequences are SGDLS and YYNGEE.

V is TRBV13 and J is TRBJ2-7; 7 bases are a match to TRBD1. This CDR3 region has 16 residues. V shed 6 bases, J shed 1 base, and the junction held 12 bases outside the gene matches. The germline V gene encodes CDR1 PRHDT and CDR2 FYEKMQ (reference sequence). CDR3 in amino acids: CASSRKPGQPSYEQYF. CDR3 in DNA: TGTGCCAGCAGTCGTAAACCGGGACAGCCGTCCTACGAGCAGTACTTC. The full variable domain, its missing parts supplied by reference TRBV13 and TRBJ2-7, is AAGVIQSPRHLIKEKRETATLKCYPIPRHDTVYWYQQGPGQDPQFLISFYEKMQSDKGSIPDRFSAQQFSDYHSELNMSSLELGDSALYFCASSRKPGQPSYEQYFGPGTRLTVT.

This clone turned up a few times. CDR3 region: CASSEPAGYSNQPQHF. In nucleotides, the CDR3 is TGCGCCAGCAGTGAGCCTGCCGGTTATAGCAATCAGCCCCAGCATTTT. The chain uses TRBV10-2 and TRBJ1-5, with D uncertain. Germline V CDR1 and CDR2: WSHSY, SAAADI. The V end lost 2 bases, the J end lost 0 bases, and 11 bases lay between the germline ends. This CDR3 comprises 16 residues.

This clone was recorded a few times. The CDR3 DNA sequence: TGTGCCAGCTCCCCGGACAGGTCCTACACAGATACGCAGTATTTT. It is translated as CASSPDRSYTDTQYF. The rearrangement joins TRBV18 to TRBJ2-3, with 7 bases matching TRBD1. CDR3 length equals 15 residues. Germline CDR1 KGHSH, CDR2 LQKENI. V shed 6 bases and J 2 bases; nucleotides not matched to a gene: 8.

This clone turned up a few times. V is TRBV6-5 and J is TRBJ1-4, with 7 positions matching TRBD1. V was clipped by 5 bases and J by 8 bases; unmatched bases: 5. This CDR3 has 13 amino acids. Germline lookup yields CDR1 MNHEY and CDR2 SVGAGI. The CDR3 sequence: CASSKQGREKLFF. In nucleotides, the CDR3 is TGTGCCAGCAGTAAACAGGGGAGGGAAAAACTGTTTTTT.

This clone was found a few times. This same CDR3 is encoded by further DNA sequences in the sample. The chain has TRBV29-1 and TRBJ1-1, with TRBD1 matching over 9 bases. The CDR3 contains 12 residues. With 6 bases clipped from V and 5 bases from J, the junction kept 4 bases outside the gene matches. Germline V gives CDR1 SQVTM, CDR2 ANQGSEA. The CDR3 DNA reads TGCAGCGTCGGGACAGGGAGGACTGAAGCTTTCTTT. Protein: CSVGTGRTEAFF.

The chain joins TRBV10-3 to TRBJ2-1; 14 bases agree with TRBD2. V shed 7 bases, J shed 9 bases, and the junction held 11 bases outside the gene matches. CDR1 is ENHRY and CDR2 is SYGVKD in the germline V gene. The length of the CDR3 is 16 residues. The CDR3 sequence is CAIMGDGTSGRFEQFF. CDR3 DNA: TGTGCCATCATGGGGGACGGGACTAGCGGGAGATTTGAGCAGTTCTTC.

This clone was detected a few times. The V and J genes are TRBV5-4 and TRBJ2-2, with D possibly being TRBD2 (6 bases). The V end was cut by 5 bases, the J end by 4 bases, with 15 bases between. In germline, CDR1 is SGHNT, CDR2 YYREEE (reference sequence). The CDR3 is made up of 15 amino acids. The CDR3 protein is CASRLRGAGTGELFF. The CDR3 nucleotides are TGTGCCAGCAGGTTGCGGGGAGCGGGCACCGGGGAGCTGTTTTTT.

This clone has more than one count but fewer than ten. This chain joins TRBV30 and TRBJ2-7; 12 bases match TRBD1. V dropped 3 bases and J dropped 2; count of bases not matched to a gene: 8. Germline assignment: CDR1 GTSNPN and CDR2 SVGIG (reference sequence). The CDR3 loop spans 16 amino acids. CDR3 protein: CAWSRGGQGAAYEQYF. For the CDR3, the DNA is TGTGCCTGGAGCCGTGGGGGACAGGGGGCGGCCTACGAGCAGTACTTC. Full variable domain (remainder filled in from reference TRBV30 and TRBJ2-7): SQTIHQWPATLVQPVGSPLSLECTVEGTSNPNLYWYRQAAGRGLQLLFYSVGIGQISSEVPQNLSASRPQDRQFILSSKKLLLSDSGFYLCAWSRGGQGAAYEQYFGPGTRLTVT.

V and J are TRBV7-9 and TRBJ1-2; D is unresolved. The CDR3 length is 14 residues. Trimming removed 5 bases from V and 6 bases from J, with 16 bases in between. Germline V gene sequence: CDR1 SEHNR, CDR2 FQNEAQ (reference sequence). Here the CDR3 reads CASSLSGGPNGYTF. CDR3 DNA sequence: TGTGCCAGCAGCCTTTCGGGAGGTCCTAATGGCTACACCTTC.

This rearrangement joins TRBV5-4 to TRBJ2-7, with a weak D call TRBD2 (6 bases). Germline V lookup: CDR1 SGHNT, CDR2 YYREEE (reference sequence). V lost 4 bases and J lost 5, with 13 bases in between. This CDR3 contains 13 residues. The CDR3 reads CASSPPGRNEQYF. CDR3 in DNA: TGTGCCAGCAGCCCCCCTGGGAGGAACGAGCAGTACTTC.

The chain recombines TRBV15 with TRBJ2-6; tentatively, D is TRBD2 (6 bases). This CDR3 is 17 amino acids long. Per germline, CDR1 LNHNV and CDR2 YYDKDF (reference sequence). V lost 4 bases to trimming and J lost 1 base, with 14 bases between them. The DNA of the CDR3 is TGTGCCACCAGCACCGCGGCAGGGACTTCTGGGGCCAACGTCCTGACTTTC. It yields the protein CATSTAAGTSGANVLTF.